A selection of T cell receptor beta chains follows, all from one sample in a study of cytotoxic CD8 clonotypes in ibrutinib-treated CLL. Measured with immunoSEQ multiplex PCR; TCRdb has only the in-frame clones, and not every one. The sample holds roughly 180,000 clones; 84% are singletons and the top ten take about 4.3%. The starting material was PBMCs, obtained after 24 months of ibrutinib treatment. The source of these receptors is a human donor with chronic lymphocytic leukemia. Both conserved end residues are trimmed from each CDR3.

j_gene: TRBJ2-7
v_gene: TRBV28
CDR3aa: ASSRTAVSYEQY

j_gene: TRBJ2-7
v_gene: TRBV28
CDR3aa: ASSELAESSYEQY

j_gene: TRBJ2-1
v_gene: TRBV7-7
CDR3aa: ASSSRVSSGRNEQF

j_gene: TRBJ1-5
v_gene: TRBV19
CDR3aa: ATHPGQVYSNQPQH

j_gene: TRBJ2-3
v_gene: TRBV19
CDR3aa: ASSPFDSYTDTQY

j_gene: TRBJ2-5
v_gene: TRBV4-1
CDR3aa: ASSQDRAGVGQETQY

j_gene: TRBJ2-3
v_gene: TRBV30
CDR3aa: AWSGTSGRGSDTQY

j_gene: TRBJ2-2
v_gene: TRBV4-2
CDR3aa: ASSQGPRGAGSNTGELF

j_gene: TRBJ1-5
v_gene: TRBV6-1
CDR3aa: ASDWRGNQPQH

j_gene: TRBJ1-3
v_gene: TRBV7-2
CDR3aa: ASSYYGYAGNTIY

j_gene: TRBJ2-7
v_gene: TRBV7-2
CDR3aa: ASSLGLGWGAYEQY

j_gene: TRBJ2-3
v_gene: TRBV7-2
CDR3aa: ASRDLTDTQY

j_gene: TRBJ1-3
v_gene: TRBV9
CDR3aa: ASSVAQDRGTVLSGNTIY

j_gene: TRBJ1-2
v_gene: TRBV5-1
CDR3aa: ASSGQWQAYGYT

j_gene: TRBJ2-1
v_gene: TRBV27
CDR3aa: ASSFLGISNEQF

j_gene: TRBJ1-1
v_gene: TRBV30
CDR3aa: AWSRSSGTEAF

j_gene: TRBJ2-2
v_gene: TRBV11-2
CDR3aa: ASSLWTGSNTGELF

j_gene: TRBJ2-1
v_gene: TRBV5-5
CDR3aa: ASSQTPRAYNEQF

j_gene: TRBJ2-7
v_gene: TRBV19
CDR3aa: ASSRKQGSSYEQY

j_gene: TRBJ2-1
v_gene: TRBV5-1
CDR3aa: ASSLEGSGRYNEQF

j_gene: TRBJ1-1
v_gene: TRBV9
CDR3aa: ASSVEGTEAF

j_gene: TRBJ2-1
v_gene: TRBV30
CDR3aa: AWSGAVEQF

j_gene: TRBJ1-2
v_gene: TRBV19
CDR3aa: ASSLIPGQGPLGYT

j_gene: TRBJ2-6
v_gene: TRBV5-1
CDR3aa: ASSPTGRGVYSGANVLT

j_gene: TRBJ2-5
v_gene: TRBV5-6
CDR3aa: ASSSVGEETQY

j_gene: TRBJ1-4
v_gene: TRBV5-4
CDR3aa: ASSLERDDNEKLF

j_gene: TRBJ1-5
v_gene: TRBV27
CDR3aa: ASSARDYGKPQH

j_gene: TRBJ2-7
v_gene: TRBV7-6
CDR3aa: ASTSGFSGSSYEQY

j_gene: TRBJ1-3
v_gene: TRBV5-1
CDR3aa: ASSLGQGTTGNTIY

j_gene: TRBJ1-2
v_gene: TRBV28
CDR3aa: ASSFGSYGYT

j_gene: TRBJ2-1
v_gene: TRBV12-5
CDR3aa: ASGHGLAGGNEQF

j_gene: TRBJ2-7
v_gene: TRBV11-2
CDR3aa: ASSSGGRDQGYEQY

j_gene: TRBJ2-4
v_gene: TRBV7-2
CDR3aa: ASSLVNTAKNIQY

j_gene: TRBJ1-1
v_gene: TRBV18
CDR3aa: ASSPRGSLRSLGTEAF

j_gene: TRBJ1-5
v_gene: TRBV19
CDR3aa: ASGFRDFNQPQH

j_gene: TRBJ1-3
v_gene: TRBV5-6
CDR3aa: ASSTGRGNTIY

j_gene: TRBJ1-1
v_gene: TRBV19
CDR3aa: ASSIGKEAF

j_gene: TRBJ1-2
v_gene: TRBV19
CDR3aa: ASSRTRDRQPLNYGYT

j_gene: TRBJ1-6
v_gene: TRBV6-5
CDR3aa: ASSYFGQGSSPLH

j_gene: TRBJ1-1
v_gene: TRBV6-6
CDR3aa: ASSYDRRGTEAF

j_gene: TRBJ1-3
v_gene: TRBV7-2
CDR3aa: ASSLSRGRGNTIY

j_gene: TRBJ2-2
v_gene: TRBV5-1
CDR3aa: ASSSLWGSRNTGELF

j_gene: TRBJ1-2
v_gene: TRBV19
CDR3aa: ASSIDFRVYGYT

j_gene: TRBJ2-7
v_gene: TRBV28
CDR3aa: ASTFGGDPYEQY

j_gene: TRBJ2-1
v_gene: TRBV9
CDR3aa: ASKRAGSYNEQF

j_gene: TRBJ1-1
v_gene: TRBV7-3
CDR3aa: ASSSTGVGTEAF

j_gene: TRBJ1-1
v_gene: TRBV15
CDR3aa: ATSRWQNTEAF

j_gene: TRBJ2-1
v_gene: TRBV5-1
CDR3aa: ASSSGSSGSPRSQF

j_gene: TRBJ2-5
v_gene: TRBV9
CDR3aa: ASSVGGTSGSQETQY

j_gene: TRBJ2-1
v_gene: TRBV9
CDR3aa: ASSPSGNTYNEQF

j_gene: TRBJ1-3
v_gene: TRBV5-1
CDR3aa: ASSLEGLQQPNTIY

j_gene: TRBJ2-2
v_gene: TRBV30
CDR3aa: AWSVIDSLGELF

j_gene: TRBJ1-2
v_gene: TRBV5-5
CDR3aa: ASSATTGTIGGYT

j_gene: TRBJ1-1
v_gene: TRBV27
CDR3aa: ASSLGGLNTEAF

j_gene: TRBJ2-1
v_gene: TRBV19
CDR3aa: ATSLGVAGYEQF

j_gene: TRBJ2-2
v_gene: TRBV5-1
CDR3aa: ASSAGTSGGLVNTGELF

j_gene: TRBJ2-5
v_gene: TRBV5-1
CDR3aa: ASSLEGRGLETQY